These 25 T cell receptor beta chains were sequenced from one sample in a study of OX40 agonist ivuxolimab in advanced cancers. Repertoires were generated with immunoSEQ multiplex PCR, while TCRdb's copy carries only in-frame clones and drops some. The sample includes about 48,000 clones, about 88% of them seen just once. Sequences were derived from CD4+ or CD8+ T cells sorted from blood, sampled in a trial of the OX40 agonist ivuxolimab. These receptors were obtained from an adult with an advanced solid tumor such as melanoma, head and neck, liver or kidney cancer.

The chain has TRBV5-4 and TRBJ2-5, with 7 bases matching TRBD2. V lost 4 bases to trimming and J lost 4 bases; unmatched junction nucleotides: 4. Germline CDR1 and CDR2: SGHNT and YYREEE (reference sequence). This CDR3 is 13 amino acids long. CDR3 nucleotides: TGTGCCAGCAGCCCGCCGGGAGGAGAGACCCAGTACTTC. Translating it yields CASSPPGGETQYF. The complete variable domain, with remaining parts taken from reference TRBV5-4 and TRBJ2-5, reads ETGVTQSPTHLIKTRGQQVTLRCSSQSGHNTVSWYQQALGQGPQFIFQYYREEENGRGNFPPRFSGLQFPNYSSELNVNALELDDSALYLCASSPPGGETQYFGPGTRLLVL.

The count of this clone is one. The CDR3 DNA reads as TGTGCCAGCAGCAATAGCGGGGGGGCGGTCTACAATGAGCAGTTCTTC. Amino acid sequence: CASSNSGGAVYNEQFF. The chain links TRBV7-3 to TRBJ2-1, with 11 bases matching TRBD2. The CDR3 contains 16 residues. Germline CDR1 is SGHTA and CDR2 is FQGTGA. V gave up 5 bases and J gave up 3 bases; unmatched junction bases: 6.

The J gene is TRBJ2-7, the V gene TRBV2; TRBD2 matches 8 bases. The V segment lost 3 bases and the J segment 5 bases; nucleotides outside the gene matches: 3. The CDR3 spans 13 residues. The germline gives CDR1 SNHLY, CDR2 FYNNEI. The CDR3: CASSEGLDHEQYF. For the CDR3, the DNA is TGTGCCAGCAGTGAGGGACTAGACCACGAGCAGTACTTC.

The chain employs TRBV6-4 and TRBJ2-1; 8 bases agree with TRBD2. With V trimmed by 6 bases and J by 5 bases, 9 bases remained unmatched. Germline CDR1 reads MRHNA; CDR2 reads SNTAGT. The CDR3 has 15 amino acids. The CDR3 bases are TGTGCCAGCAGCCGGGTTCGGGGGGGAAACAATGAGCAGTTCTTC. Its translation: CASSRVRGGNNEQFF.

In regard to this clone: One end of the junction is discordant with germline, which a read error may explain. V usage is TRBV7-7 and J usage is TRBJ2-1; tentatively, D is TRBD2 (5 bases). Germline V CDR1 and CDR2: SSHAT, FNYEAQ (reference sequence). The CDR3 length is 13 residues. The CDR3 sequence is CASSLAMEDEQFF. CDR3 in DNA: TGTGCTAGCAGCTTAGCGATGGAGGATGAGCAGTTCTTC.

The chain combines TRBV6-1 with TRBJ1-2, with D uncertain. The germline gives CDR1 MNHNS, CDR2 SASEGT. CDR3 length equals 13 residues. V lost 3 bases and J lost 3, with 8 bases in between. CDR3 sequence: CASSERGYYGYTF. DNA of the CDR3: TGTGCCAGCAGTGAGAGAGGGTACTATGGCTACACCTTC.

V gene TRBV25-1 combines with J gene TRBJ2-3; a possible D gene is TRBD2 (6 bases). V was trimmed by 7 bases and J by 4 bases, leaving 15 bases between them. Germline lookup yields CDR1 MGHDK and CDR2 SYGVNS. This CDR3 is 14 amino acids long. The CDR3, as DNA: TGTGCCAGCATTGGCGGGATGATATCAGATACGCAGTATTTT. Its translation is CASIGGMISDTQYF. The full variable domain, with the rest looked up from reference TRBV25-1 and TRBJ2-3, is EADIYQTPRYLVIGTGKKITLECSQTMGHDKMYWYQQDPGMELHLIHYSYGVNSTEKGDLSSESTVSRIRTEHFPLTLESARPSHTSQYLCASIGGMISDTQYFGPGTRLTVL.

The rearrangement uses TRBV6-5 and TRBJ1-1; 7 bases align to TRBD1. Germline V gives CDR1 MNHEY, CDR2 SVGAGI. V was clipped by 5 bases and J by 4 bases; unmatched bases: 4. The CDR3 is made up of 13 amino acids. The CDR3 is CASSRGLGTEAFF. The DNA of the CDR3 is TGTGCCAGCAGTAGGGGGCTGGGCACTGAAGCTTTCTTT.

The chain has TRBV4-3 and TRBJ2-5, with D unresolved. The germline V gene encodes CDR1 LGHNA and CDR2 YSLEER. V lost 2 bases and J 4 bases, leaving 14 bases between the germline ends. CDR3 length equals 15 residues. Here the CDR3 DNA reads TGCGCCAGCAGCCAAAGGACCGATTTCGTAGAGACCCAGTACTTC. It codes for CASSQRTDFVETQYF.

The CDR3 loop reads CASSLGPGRETQYF. CDR3 nucleotide sequence: TGTGCCAGCAGCTTAGGGCCCGGGAGGGAGACCCAGTACTTC. The rearrangement uses TRBV11-2 and TRBJ2-5; 7 bases align to TRBD2. The CDR3 extends over 14 amino acids. J was trimmed by 5 bases and V by 1 base; bases with no gene match: 4. Germline V gene sequence: CDR1 SGHAT, CDR2 FQNNGV.

The genes are TRBV5-1 and TRBJ2-6; TRBD1 agrees at 8 bases. Germline assignment: CDR1 SGHRS and CDR2 YFSETQ. V was pared by 4 bases and J by 2 bases, with 5 bases of the junction left unmatched. The CDR3 is 16 residues long. The chain's CDR3 is CASSAQTGAGANVLTF. The CDR3 nucleotides are TGCGCCAGCAGCGCTCAGACAGGGGCTGGGGCCAACGTCCTGACTTTC.

In this sample, this clone turned up once. This rearrangement joins TRBV5-6 to TRBJ1-3; unclear D gene. Trimming pared 0 bases from V and 4 bases from J, leaving 11 bases between. The CDR3 loop spans 15 amino acids. In germline, CDR1 is SGHDT, CDR2 YYEEEE. Here the CDR3 DNA reads TGTGCCAGCAGCTTGGCCGGCCCGGGGGGAAACACCATATATTTT. This sequence encodes CASSLAGPGGNTIYF.

This clone was seen more than once but under ten times. This sequence joins TRBV2 and TRBJ2-7; D possibly matches TRBD1 or TRBD2 (5 bases each). The CDR3 extends over 12 amino acids. V was cut by 3 bases and J by 10 bases, with 13 bases left in between. The germline V gene has CDR1 SNHLY and CDR2 FYNNEI. The CDR3 DNA follows: TGTGCCAGCAGTGATTGGGTGGGGGACCAGTACTTC. It codes for CASSDWVGDQYF.

The rearrangement joins TRBV5-1 to TRBJ2-2; a possible D gene is TRBD1 (6 bases). The length of the CDR3 is 21 residues. Trimming took 4 bases from V and 3 from J, leaving 31 bases between them. CDR1 SGHRS and CDR2 YFSETQ come from the germline V gene. The CDR3 bases are TGCGCCAGCAGCCCTGGGGACACGCTCCCCGTCCCGTACATTTACACCGGGGAGCTGTTTTTT. It codes for CASSPGDTLPVPYIYTGELFF. Filled out from reference TRBV5-1 and TRBJ2-2, the complete variable domain reads KAGVTQTPRYLIKTRGQQVTLSCSPISGHRSVSWYQQTPGQGLQFLFEYFSETQRNKGNFPGRFSGRQFSNSRSEMNVSTLELGDSALYLCASSPGDTLPVPYIYTGELFFGEGSRLTVL.

V and J are TRBV5-5 and TRBJ2-7, with 10 bases identical to TRBD1. Germline V gene lookup returns CDR1 SGHKS and CDR2 YYEKEE (reference sequence). Trimming cost V 3 bases and J 4 bases; bases outside gene matches: 4. This CDR3 contains 14 residues. CDR3 nucleotides: TGTGCCAGCAGCTCGGGACAGGGGTTGTACGAGCAGTACTTC. Translation gives CASSSGQGLYEQYF.

The V call is TRBV5-8, the J call TRBJ2-7; D is undetermined. The V end was cut by 4 bases, the J end by 1 base, with 12 bases between. CDR3 length: 14 amino acids. CDR1 and CDR2 from the germline V gene are SGHTS and YDEGEE. The CDR3 nucleotides read TGTGCCAGCAGCCCGCTGGGGTATTCCTACGAGCAGTACTTC. It yields the protein CASSPLGYSYEQYF.

The chain joins TRBV19 to TRBJ1-1; weak D call: TRBD1 (5 bases). Trimming cost V 8 bases and J 1 base, with 14 bases left between them. The CDR3 is made up of 14 amino acids. Germline values: CDR1 LNHDA, CDR2 SQIVND (reference sequence). CDR3 coding DNA: TGTGCCAGTTGGGGGGGTCAGCAGAACACTGAAGCTTTCTTT. Residues: CASWGGQQNTEAFF.

V usage is TRBV30 and J usage is TRBJ2-5, with a weak D call TRBD1 (5 bases). The closer fit of TRBJ2-7 to the DNA end suggests the J call may be wrong. The CDR3 has 13 amino acids. Germline loops: CDR1 GTSNPN, CDR2 SVGIG (reference sequence). The CDR3 DNA reads as TGTGCCTGGTCTAAGGGGATTTCCTACGAGCAGTACTTC. It translates to CAWSKGISYEQYF.

This rearrangement joins TRBV7-3 to TRBJ2-1, with 7 nucleotides matching TRBD1. The CDR3 consists of 15 residues. CDR1 and CDR2 from the germline V gene are SGHTA and FQGTGA. The J segment lost 3 bases and the V segment lost 5 bases, leaving 7 bases of the junction unmatched. This chain's CDR3 is CASSPWTGGYNEQFF. CDR3 nucleotide sequence: TGTGCCAGCAGCCCTTGGACAGGAGGCTACAATGAGCAGTTCTTC.

The rearrangement uses TRBV4-3 and TRBJ1-4, with D unclear. This CDR3 has 14 residues. V was cut by 0 bases and J by 6 bases, with 8 bases left in between. Germline values: CDR1 LGHNA, CDR2 YSLEER. The CDR3 loop reads CASSQDLRHEKLFF. The CDR3 nucleotides are TGCGCCAGCAGCCAAGATTTAAGGCATGAAAAACTGTTTTTT.

This sequence joins TRBV9 and TRBJ2-1; no definite D call. This CDR3 is built from 13 residues. The V gene lost 0 bases and the J gene lost 8 bases, with 9 bases spanning the gap. Germline V gene data show CDR1 as SGDLS and CDR2 as YYNGEE. The CDR3 sequence: CASSVEQFDEQFF. CDR3 nucleotide sequence: TGTGCCAGCAGCGTAGAACAGTTTGATGAGCAGTTCTTC.

The chain uses TRBV5-1 and TRBJ2-3, with a possible D match to TRBD2 (6 bases). The CDR3 runs to 16 residues. Trimming took off 0 bases at V and 2 bases at J, with 13 bases between the two ends. Germline V gene sequence: CDR1 SGHRS, CDR2 YFSETQ. The CDR3 spells CASSLGGTSLTDTQYF. DNA of the CDR3: TGCGCCAGCAGCTTGGGTGGGACTTCCCTCACAGATACGCAGTATTTT.

This clone was seen a handful of times. CDR3 sequence: CASSWRGQGPSGYTF. CDR3 bases: TGTGCCAGCAGCTGGAGGGGACAGGGGCCCTCCGGCTACACCTTC. The chain combines TRBV5-6 with TRBJ1-2; 10 bases align to TRBD1. Germline CDR1 reads SGHDT; CDR2 reads YYEEEE. Trimming took 3 bases from V and 8 from J; bases not matched to a gene: 10. This CDR3 is built from 15 residues.

The chain employs TRBV21-1 and TRBJ2-6; the tabulated D call, TRBD2, remains unverified against the DNA. TRBV21-1 is classified as a pseudogene. The CDR3 consists of 16 residues. The CDR3 region has the DNA TGTGTTGGAGGGGGGGGCCCCTTATCTGGGGCCAACGTCCTGACTTTC. Translating gives CVGGGGPLSGANVLTF.

The chain combines TRBV5-1 with TRBJ2-3; D gene unclear. Trimming stripped 0 bases from V and 0 bases from J, with 5 bases between. The CDR3 sequence is 14 residues long. Germline-derived CDR1 and CDR2 are SGHRS and YFSETQ. CDR3 protein: CASSLAESTDTQYF. In nucleotides, the CDR3 is TGCGCCAGCAGCTTGGCCGAGAGCACAGATACGCAGTATTTT.